Listed below are T cell receptor beta chains from one sample, sequenced in a study of T cell repertoires and HLA-DP antigens. No antigen has been identified for these receptors. The method was immunoSEQ multiplex PCR; TCRdb's version includes in-frame clones alone and lacks a portion of them. The repertoire holds fewer than 95,000 clones, with roughly nine tenths as singletons. Input material: CD4+ T cells from PBMCs. The receptors stem from a man between 45 and 60 years old in good health and CMV-seronegative. CDR3s include the opening cysteine and the closing phenylalanine or tryptophan. A D gene is named only where the DNA matches it firmly. Some rows mark clone size as missing; the rest say once, few, many or name a class of expanded clone.

size,D,J,V,DNA,CDR3
-,TRBD1,TRBJ2-3,TRBV6-1,TGTGCCAGCAGTGAATTCCAGGGGGCGGTCACAGATACGCAGTATTTT,CASSEFQGAVTDTQYF
-,-,TRBJ2-3,TRBV4-1,TGCGCCAGCAGCTTCGGTGATGCAGATACGCAGTATTTT,CASSFGDADTQYF
-,TRBD2,TRBJ2-1,TRBV29-1,TGCAGCGTTGAAGCGCGGGGGGGCGGGAGGCCGCAGGGAGGGAATGAGCAGTTCTTC,CSVEARGGGRPQGGNEQFF
-,-,TRBJ1-1,TRBV2,TGTGCCAGCAGTCAAGGGGTGAACACTGAAGCTTTCTTT,CASSQGVNTEAFF
-,-,TRBJ2-7,TRBV28,TGTGCCAGCAGCCGAGGGACTTATCCGAGTCCGTACTTC,CASSRGTYPSPYF
-,-,TRBJ2-7,TRBV18,TGTGCCAGCTCATACGACTCCTACGAGCAGTACTTC,CASSYDSYEQYF
-,TRBD2,TRBJ2-3,TRBV9,TGTGCCAGCGCAAGACAAGACCGGGGGGGCAGGGCAGATACGCAGTATTTT,CASARQDRGGRADTQYF
-,TRBD2,TRBJ2-1,TRBV6-1,TGTGCCAGCAGTCCAACTAGCGGGACATCTACTGAGCAGTTCTTC,CASSPTSGTSTEQFF
-,-,TRBJ2-3,TRBV4-3,TGCGCCAGCAGCCTCCTAACTAGTGGTACGCAGTATTTT,CASSLLTSGTQYF
-,-,TRBJ1-5,TRBV15,TGTGCCACCAGCCCGGGCGGGGGGGGTCAGCCCCAGCATTTT,CATSPGGGGQPQHF
-,-,TRBJ1-1,TRBV2,TGTGCCAGCAGTGCAACTTACGGGTCTGAAGCTTTCTTT,CASSATYGSEAFF
once,TRBD2,TRBJ2-7,TRBV6-1,TGTGCCAGCACCCTGGGGGGGGGAAATACCTACGAGCAGTACTTC,CASTLGGGNTYEQYF
-,TRBD1,TRBJ2-6,TRBV19,TGTGCCAGTAGTTTTGGACAGGGGGTCTCTGGGGCCAACGTCCTGACTTTC,CASSFGQGVSGANVLTF
-,-,TRBJ1-2,TRBV30,TGTGCCTGGAGTGGGATTGGCTATGGCTACACCTTC,CAWSGIGYGYTF
once,-,TRBJ1-5,TRBV5-5,TGTGCCAGCAGCTTGGATTTGGGGGATGGCAATCAGCCCCAGCATTTT,CASSLDLGDGNQPQHF
-,TRBD1,TRBJ1-4,TRBV5-1,TGCGCCAGCAGCTTGTCCGTGACAGGGAATGAAAAACTGTTTTTT,CASSLSVTGNEKLFF
-,TRBD1,TRBJ1-4,TRBV30,TGTGCCTGGAGGACAGGGCTGGGTAATGAAAAACTGTTTTTT,CAWRTGLGNEKLFF
-,TRBD1,TRBJ2-7,TRBV29-1,TGCAGCGTTGTAGGACAGGTATCCTACGAGCAGTACTTC,CSVVGQVSYEQYF
-,-,TRBJ1-5,TRBV28,TGTGCCAGCAGGGGGGGCGATCAGCCTCAGCATTTT,CASRGGDQPQHF
-,-,TRBJ1-1,TRBV10-3,TGTGCCATCAGTGGGAGGACCCTTTTGGGCACTGAAGCTTTCTTT,CAISGRTLLGTEAFF
-,-,TRBJ1-2,TRBV27,TGTGCCAGCAGTTTGGCCCCGGGGGGATATGGCTACACCTTC,CASSLAPGGYGYTF
-,TRBD1,TRBJ1-5,TRBV6-5,TGTGCCAGCAGCGGACAGGCCCTGGGCAATCAGCCCCAGCATTTT,CASSGQALGNQPQHF
-,TRBD1,TRBJ2-3,TRBV4-1,TGCGCCAGCAGCGGACAGGGGACAGGGAGCACAGATACGCAGTATTTT,CASSGQGTGSTDTQYF
-,-,TRBJ1-3,TRBV18,TGTGCCAGCTCACAGAACTCTGGAAACACCATATATTTT,CASSQNSGNTIYF
-,-,TRBJ2-7,TRBV27,TGTGCCAGCCGCTCTCGGGTCTACGAGCAGTACTTC,CASRSRVYEQYF
-,TRBD1,TRBJ1-1,TRBV7-9,TGTGCCAGCAGCCCACGGATGACAGGGGACACTGAAGCTTTCTTT,CASSPRMTGDTEAFF
-,-,TRBJ2-4,TRBV21-1,TGTGCCAGCAGCAAACTCCGGCAGGGGGCGTCCAAAAACATTCAGTACTTC,CASSKLRQGASKNIQYF
-,-,TRBJ2-7,TRBV5-5,TGTGCCAGCAGCTCCCAGCCTGATATCCTTTACGAGCAGTACTTC,CASSSQPDILYEQYF
-,-,TRBJ1-3,TRBV5-4,TGTGCCAGCAGCTTGGGGACCCACTCTGGAAACACCATATATTTT,CASSLGTHSGNTIYF
-,-,TRBJ2-5,TRBV30,TGTGCCTGGAGTAACGGGGGATCAATAGAGACCCAGTACTTC,CAWSNGGSIETQYF
-,-,TRBJ1-5,TRBV2,TGTGCCAGCAGTGAAAGTAGACTTGCCGGCAATCAGCCCCAGCATTTT,CASSESRLAGNQPQHF
-,TRBD1,TRBJ1-3,TRBV30,TGTGCCTGGAGTGTACTCAGAGGGGGCGCTTATCGTGGAAACACCATATATTTT,CAWSVLRGGAYRGNTIYF
-,-,TRBJ1-4,TRBV7-9,TGTGCCAGCACCTTAGGGACTCGGGACGGTGAAAAACTGTTTTTT,CASTLGTRDGEKLFF
-,TRBD1,TRBJ2-5,TRBV5-4,TGTGCCAGCAGCCTAAGGACAGGCCAGAAAGAGACCCAGTACTTC,CASSLRTGQKETQYF
-,-,TRBJ1-6,TRBV11-2,TGTGCCAGCAGCTTATCCTATAATTCACCCCTCCACTTT,CASSLSYNSPLHF
-,TRBD1,TRBJ1-4,TRBV18,TGTGCCAGCTCAGCGGACAGGGCTAATGAAAAACTGTTTTTT,CASSADRANEKLFF
-,-,TRBJ2-6,TRBV7-9,TGTGCCAGCAGCTCCAACGCAGCGGCAGGGGCCAACGTCCTGACTTTC,CASSSNAAAGANVLTF
-,-,TRBJ2-7,TRBV30,TGTGCCTGGAGTCCTTCAGGTAGGGCGATGGCAAAGGAGCAGTACTTC,CAWSPSGRAMAKEQYF
-,TRBD2,TRBJ2-1,TRBV5-1,TGCGCCAGCAGCTTGGAAAAGGGTAGCGGGAGAGTTCCTGAGCAGTTCTTC,CASSLEKGSGRVPEQFF
-,-,TRBJ2-1,TRBV5-5,TGTGCCAGCAGCTTGGTTCCAGACTGGTTAGGGGATGAGCAGTTCTTC,CASSLVPDWLGDEQFF
few,-,TRBJ1-1,TRBV5-1,TGCGCCAGCAGCTTGCTGAGGCAGAACACTGAAGCTTTCTTT,CASSLLRQNTEAFF
-,TRBD2,TRBJ2-3,TRBV7-9,TGTGCCAGCAGCTTAGATTCGGGGGGTAACACAGATACGCAGTATTTT,CASSLDSGGNTDTQYF
-,-,TRBJ2-3,TRBV2,TGTGCCAGCAGGGAAAGTCTAGGAGTAGATACGCAGTATTTT,CASRESLGVDTQYF
-,-,TRBJ2-5,TRBV7-9,TGTGCCAGCAGCTTCCCGGAGACCCAGTACTTC,CASSFPETQYF
-,-,TRBJ2-6,TRBV27,TGTGCCAGCAGGGAATCTGGGGCCAACGTCCTGACTTTC,CASRESGANVLTF